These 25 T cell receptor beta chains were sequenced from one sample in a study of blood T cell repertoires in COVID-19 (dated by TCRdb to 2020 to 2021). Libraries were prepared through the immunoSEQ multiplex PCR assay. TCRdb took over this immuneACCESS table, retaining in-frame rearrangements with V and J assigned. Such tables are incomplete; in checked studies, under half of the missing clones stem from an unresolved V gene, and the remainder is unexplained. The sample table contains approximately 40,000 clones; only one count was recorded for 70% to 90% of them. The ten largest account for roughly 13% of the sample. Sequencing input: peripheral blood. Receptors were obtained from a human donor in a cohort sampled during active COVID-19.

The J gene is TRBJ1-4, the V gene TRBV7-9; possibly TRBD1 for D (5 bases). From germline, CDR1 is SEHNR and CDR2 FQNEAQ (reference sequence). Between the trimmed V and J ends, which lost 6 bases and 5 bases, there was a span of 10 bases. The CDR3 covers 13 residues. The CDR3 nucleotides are TGTGCCAGCAGTGGGGGGATGAATGAAAAACTGTTTTTT. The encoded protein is CASSGGMNEKLFF.

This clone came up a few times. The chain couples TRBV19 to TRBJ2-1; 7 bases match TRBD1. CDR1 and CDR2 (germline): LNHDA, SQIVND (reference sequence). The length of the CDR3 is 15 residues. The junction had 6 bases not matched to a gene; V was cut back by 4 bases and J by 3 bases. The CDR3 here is CASSRGQTLYNEQFF. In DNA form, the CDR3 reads TGTGCCAGTAGTAGGGGACAGACCCTCTACAATGAGCAGTTCTTC.

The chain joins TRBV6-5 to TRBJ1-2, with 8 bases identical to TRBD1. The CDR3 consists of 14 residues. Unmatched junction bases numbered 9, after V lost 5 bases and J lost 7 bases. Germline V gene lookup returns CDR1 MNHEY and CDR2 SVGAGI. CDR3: CASSRGQGAGGYTF. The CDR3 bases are TGTGCCAGCAGTAGGGGCCAGGGGGCAGGTGGCTACACCTTC.

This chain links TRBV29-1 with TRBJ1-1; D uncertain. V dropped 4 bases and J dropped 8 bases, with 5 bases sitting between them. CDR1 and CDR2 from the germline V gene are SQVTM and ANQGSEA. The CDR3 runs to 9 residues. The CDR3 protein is CSVGEEAFF. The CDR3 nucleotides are TGCAGCGTTGGGGAGGAAGCTTTCTTT.

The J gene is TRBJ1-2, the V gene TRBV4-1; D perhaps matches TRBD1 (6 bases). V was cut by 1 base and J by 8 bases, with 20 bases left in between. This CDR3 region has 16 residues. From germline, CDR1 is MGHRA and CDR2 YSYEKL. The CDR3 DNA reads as TGCGCCAGCAGCCAAGCTCAGGGGTTTGGATTGGGCGGCTACACCTTC. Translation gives CASSQAQGFGLGGYTF.

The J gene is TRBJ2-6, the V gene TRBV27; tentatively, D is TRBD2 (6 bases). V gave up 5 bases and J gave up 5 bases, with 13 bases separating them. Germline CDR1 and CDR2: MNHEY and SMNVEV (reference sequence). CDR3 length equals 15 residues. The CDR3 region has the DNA TGTGCCAGCAGTAGGGACTCTCTAAGGGCCAACGTCCTGACTTTC. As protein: CASSRDSLRANVLTF.

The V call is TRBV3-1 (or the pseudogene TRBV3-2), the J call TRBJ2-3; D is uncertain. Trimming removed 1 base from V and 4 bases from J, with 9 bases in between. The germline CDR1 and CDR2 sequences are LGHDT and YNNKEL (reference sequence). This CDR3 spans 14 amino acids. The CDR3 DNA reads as TGTGCCAGCAGCCAAGGTTTAGCCTCAGATACGCAGTATTTT. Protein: CASSQGLASDTQYF.

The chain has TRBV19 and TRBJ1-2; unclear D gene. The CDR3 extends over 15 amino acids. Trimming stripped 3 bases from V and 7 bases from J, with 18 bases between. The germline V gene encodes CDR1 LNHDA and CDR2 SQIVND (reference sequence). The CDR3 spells CASSMAGWGVGGYTF. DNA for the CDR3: TGTGCCAGTAGTATGGCCGGTTGGGGAGTAGGTGGCTACACCTTC.

CDR3 sequence reads: CASTLGGANTGELFF. DNA for the CDR3: TGTGCCAGCACCCTAGGGGGCGCGAACACCGGGGAGCTGTTTTTT. The chain couples TRBV27 to TRBJ2-2; 7 bases align to TRBD1. J gave up 0 bases and V 7 bases, and 5 bases lay outside the gene matches. CDR3 length: 15 amino acids. CDR1 and CDR2 (germline): MNHEY, SMNVEV (reference sequence).

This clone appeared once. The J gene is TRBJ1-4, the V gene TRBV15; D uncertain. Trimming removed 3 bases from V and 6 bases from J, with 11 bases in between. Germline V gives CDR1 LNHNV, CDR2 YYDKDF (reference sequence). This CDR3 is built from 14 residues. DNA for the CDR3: TGTGCCACCAGCAGGGGCCCGGGGTATGAAAAACTGTTTTTT. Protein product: CATSRGPGYEKLFF. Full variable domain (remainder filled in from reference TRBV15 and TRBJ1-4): DAMVIQNPRYQVTQFGKPVTLSCSQTLNHNVMYWYQQKSSQAPKLLFHYYDKDFNNEADTPDNFQSRRPNTSFCFLDIRSPGLGDTAMYLCATSRGPGYEKLFFGSGTQLSVL.

For the CDR3, the DNA is TGTGCCAGCAGCGGAGAGACAGGGGGGACAAACACCATATATTTT. This gives the protein CASSGETGGTNTIYF. This chain uses TRBV21-1 with TRBJ1-3; the table's D gene call, TRBD1, was not cross checked with the DNA. TRBV21-1 is deemed a pseudogene. The CDR3 length is 15 residues.

CDR3 sequence (DNA): TGTGCCAGCAGCCGAGGACCCGGGGCTAATGAAAAACTGTTTTTT. Amino acids: CASSRGPGANEKLFF. The gene calls are TRBV7-3 and TRBJ1-4; no firm D call. Trimming took off 5 bases at V and 3 bases at J, with 13 bases between the two ends. CDR1 and CDR2 (germline): SGHTA, FQGTGA. CDR3 size: 15 residues.

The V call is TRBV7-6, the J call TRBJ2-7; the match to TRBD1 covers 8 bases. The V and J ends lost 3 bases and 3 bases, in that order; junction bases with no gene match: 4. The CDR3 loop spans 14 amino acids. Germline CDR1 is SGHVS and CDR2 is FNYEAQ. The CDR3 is CASSFGQGFYEQYF. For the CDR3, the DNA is TGTGCCAGCAGCTTCGGACAGGGCTTCTACGAGCAGTACTTC.

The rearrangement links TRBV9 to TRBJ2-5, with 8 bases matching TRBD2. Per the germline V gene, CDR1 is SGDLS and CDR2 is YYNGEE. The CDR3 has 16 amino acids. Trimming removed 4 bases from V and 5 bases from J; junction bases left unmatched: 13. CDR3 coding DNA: TGTGCCAGCAGCTCCCTTGTTGGGGCTAGCGGGGAGACCCAGTACTTC. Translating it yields CASSSLVGASGETQYF.

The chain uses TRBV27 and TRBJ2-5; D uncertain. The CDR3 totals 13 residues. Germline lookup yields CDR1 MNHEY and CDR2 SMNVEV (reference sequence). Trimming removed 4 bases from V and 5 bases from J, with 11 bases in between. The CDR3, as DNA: TGTGCCAGCAGTTCCCTCCCCGGGGAGACCCAGTACTTC. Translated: CASSSLPGETQYF.

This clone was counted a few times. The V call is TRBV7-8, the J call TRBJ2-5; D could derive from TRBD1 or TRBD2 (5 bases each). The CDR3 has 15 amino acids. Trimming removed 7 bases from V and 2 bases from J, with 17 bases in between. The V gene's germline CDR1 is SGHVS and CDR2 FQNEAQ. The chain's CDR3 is CASTRGRQGQETQYF. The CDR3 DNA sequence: TGTGCCAGCACCCGGGGAAGGCAGGGACAAGAGACCCAGTACTTC.

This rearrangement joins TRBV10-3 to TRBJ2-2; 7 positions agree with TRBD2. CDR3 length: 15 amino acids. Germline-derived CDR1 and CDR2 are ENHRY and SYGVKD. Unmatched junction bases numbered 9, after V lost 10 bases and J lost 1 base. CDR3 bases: TGTGCCACGAACCATCCGGGGGGGAACACCGGGGAGCTGTTTTTT. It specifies CATNHPGGNTGELFF.

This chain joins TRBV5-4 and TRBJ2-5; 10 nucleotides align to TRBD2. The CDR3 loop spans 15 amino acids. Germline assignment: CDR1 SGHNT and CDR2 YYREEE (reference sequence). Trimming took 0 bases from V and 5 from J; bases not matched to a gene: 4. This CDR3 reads CASSLGLAGVETQYF. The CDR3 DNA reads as TGTGCCAGCAGCTTGGGGCTAGCGGGGGTGGAGACCCAGTACTTC.

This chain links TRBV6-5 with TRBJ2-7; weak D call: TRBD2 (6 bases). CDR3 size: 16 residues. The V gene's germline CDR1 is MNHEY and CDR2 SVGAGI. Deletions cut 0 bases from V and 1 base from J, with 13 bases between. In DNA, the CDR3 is TGTGCCAGCAGTTACTCGGGGAGGAGCGTATCCTACGAGCAGTACTTC. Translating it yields CASSYSGRSVSYEQYF.

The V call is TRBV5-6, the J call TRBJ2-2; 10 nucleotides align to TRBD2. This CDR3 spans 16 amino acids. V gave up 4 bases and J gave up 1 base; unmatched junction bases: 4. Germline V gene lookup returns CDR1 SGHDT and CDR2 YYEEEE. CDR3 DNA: TGTGCCAGCAGCCTAGCGGGGGCTTTGAACACCGGGGAGCTGTTTTTT. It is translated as CASSLAGALNTGELFF.

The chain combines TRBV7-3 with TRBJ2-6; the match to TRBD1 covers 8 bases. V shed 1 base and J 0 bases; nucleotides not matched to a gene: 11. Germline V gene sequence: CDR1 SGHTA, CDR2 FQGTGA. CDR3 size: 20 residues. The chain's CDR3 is CASSLIPTAGGSSGANVLTF. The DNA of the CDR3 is TGTGCCAGCAGCTTAATACCCACTGCAGGGGGCTCCTCTGGGGCCAACGTCCTGACTTTC.

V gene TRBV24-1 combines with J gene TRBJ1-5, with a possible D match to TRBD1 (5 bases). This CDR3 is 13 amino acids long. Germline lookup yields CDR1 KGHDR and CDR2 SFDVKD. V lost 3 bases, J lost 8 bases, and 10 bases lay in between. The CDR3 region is CATSDRRGEPQHF. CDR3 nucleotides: TGTGCCACCAGTGATCGGAGGGGTGAGCCCCAGCATTTT.

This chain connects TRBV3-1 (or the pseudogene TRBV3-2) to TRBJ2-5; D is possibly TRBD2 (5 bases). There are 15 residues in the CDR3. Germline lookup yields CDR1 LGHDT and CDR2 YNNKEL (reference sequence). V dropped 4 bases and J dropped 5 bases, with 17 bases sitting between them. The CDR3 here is CASSPDSLRRETQYF. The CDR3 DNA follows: TGTGCCAGCAGCCCTGACTCGCTCAGGAGGGAGACCCAGTACTTC.

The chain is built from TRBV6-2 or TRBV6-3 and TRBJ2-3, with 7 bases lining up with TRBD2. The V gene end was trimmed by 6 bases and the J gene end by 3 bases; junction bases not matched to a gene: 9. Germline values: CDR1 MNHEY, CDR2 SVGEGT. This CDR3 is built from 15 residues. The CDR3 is CASSPWAGETDTQYF. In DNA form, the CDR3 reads TGTGCCAGCAGCCCCTGGGCGGGGGAAACAGATACGCAGTATTTT.

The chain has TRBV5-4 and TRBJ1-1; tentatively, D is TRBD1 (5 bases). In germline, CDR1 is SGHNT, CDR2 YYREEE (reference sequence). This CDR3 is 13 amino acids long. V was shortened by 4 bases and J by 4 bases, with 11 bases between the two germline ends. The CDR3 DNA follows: TGTGCCAGCAGCCTCTGGGGCGGCACTGAAGCTTTCTTT. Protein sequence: CASSLWGGTEAFF.